The present TCR beta chain was sequenced within a study of blood T cell repertoires in COVID-19. Study-level background: The samples span acute and convalescent COVID-19 from the United States, Italy and Spain. The analysed material was cDNA or gDNA that came from T cells, B-cell-depleted T cells, or PBMCs.

This clone has only one observation. Per the original methods: Amplification of reference gene primers provided the estimated nucleated cell counts. Profiling relied on immunoSEQ multiplex PCR, and the TCRdb table lists in-frame clones only, not all of them. V, J and clone size are taken as reported in that table, and D and trimming were inferred from the DNA itself. This table holds about 70,000 clones, approximately 88% found once. CDR1 and CDR2 (germline): MDHEN, SYDVKM. V was pared by 2 bases and J by 8 bases, with 5 bases of the junction left unmatched. This CDR3 is 15 amino acids long. This chain links TRBV28 with TRBJ1-4; 10 nucleotides line up with TRBD1. This receptor was obtained from a woman of 80 years or more with acute or convalescent COVID-19. The material sequenced was peripheral blood. This CDR3 is CASSLTGTGEEKLFF. The DNA of the CDR3 is TGTGCCAGCAGTTTAACGGGGACAGGGGAAGAAAAACTGTTTTTT.